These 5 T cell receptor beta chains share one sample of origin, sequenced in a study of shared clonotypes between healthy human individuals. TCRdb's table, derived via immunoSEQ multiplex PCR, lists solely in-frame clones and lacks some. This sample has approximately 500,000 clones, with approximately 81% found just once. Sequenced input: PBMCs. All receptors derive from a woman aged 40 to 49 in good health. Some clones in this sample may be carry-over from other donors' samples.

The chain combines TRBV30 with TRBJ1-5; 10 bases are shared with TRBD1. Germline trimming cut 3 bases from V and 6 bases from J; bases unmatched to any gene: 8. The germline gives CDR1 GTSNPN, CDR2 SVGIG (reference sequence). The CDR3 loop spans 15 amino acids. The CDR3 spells CAWSGDRGSGQPQHF. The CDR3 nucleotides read TGTGCCTGGAGCGGGGACAGGGGTTCTGGTCAGCCCCAGCATTTT. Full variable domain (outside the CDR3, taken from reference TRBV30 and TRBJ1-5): SQTIHQWPATLVQPVGSPLSLECTVEGTSNPNLYWYRQAAGRGLQLLFYSVGIGQISSEVPQNLSASRPQDRQFILSSKKLLLSDSGFYLCAWSGDRGSGQPQHFGDGTRLSIL.

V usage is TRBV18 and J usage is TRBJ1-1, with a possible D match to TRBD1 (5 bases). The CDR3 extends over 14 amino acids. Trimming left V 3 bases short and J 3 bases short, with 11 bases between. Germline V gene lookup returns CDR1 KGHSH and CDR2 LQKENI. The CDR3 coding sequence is TGTGCCAGCTCACCCCCGGGGGGGGACACTGAAGCTTTCTTT. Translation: CASSPPGGDTEAFF.

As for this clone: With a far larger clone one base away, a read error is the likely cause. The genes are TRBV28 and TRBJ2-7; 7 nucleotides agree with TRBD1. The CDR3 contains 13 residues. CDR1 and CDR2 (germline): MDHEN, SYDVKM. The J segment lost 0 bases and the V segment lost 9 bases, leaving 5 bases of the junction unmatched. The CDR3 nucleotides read TGTGCCAGTCGGGGACAGCCCTCCTACGAGCAGTACTTC. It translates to CASRGQPSYEQYF.

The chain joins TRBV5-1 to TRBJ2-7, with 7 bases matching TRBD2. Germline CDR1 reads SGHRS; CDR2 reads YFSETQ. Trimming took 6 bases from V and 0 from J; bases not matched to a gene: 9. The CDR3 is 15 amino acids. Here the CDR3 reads CASTPTAGDSYEQYF. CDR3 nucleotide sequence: TGCGCCAGCACGCCCACTGCGGGAGACTCCTACGAGCAGTACTTC.

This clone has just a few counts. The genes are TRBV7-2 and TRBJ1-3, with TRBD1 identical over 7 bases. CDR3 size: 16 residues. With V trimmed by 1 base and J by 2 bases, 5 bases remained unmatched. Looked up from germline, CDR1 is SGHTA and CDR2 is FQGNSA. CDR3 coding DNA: TGTGCCAGCAGCTTAGATCTGCAGGGGGCTGGAAACACCATATATTTT. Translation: CASSLDLQGAGNTIYF.